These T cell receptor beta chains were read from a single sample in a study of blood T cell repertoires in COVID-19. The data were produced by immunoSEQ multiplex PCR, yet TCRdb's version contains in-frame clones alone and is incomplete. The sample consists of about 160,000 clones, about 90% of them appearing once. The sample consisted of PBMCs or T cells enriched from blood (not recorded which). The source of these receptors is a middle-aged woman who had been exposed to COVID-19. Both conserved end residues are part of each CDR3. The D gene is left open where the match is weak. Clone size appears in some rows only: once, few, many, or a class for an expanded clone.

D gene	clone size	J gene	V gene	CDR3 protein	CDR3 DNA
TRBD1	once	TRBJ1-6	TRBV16	CASSPPDRARNSPLHF	TGTGCCAGCAGCCCCCCGGACAGGGCGAGGAATTCACCCCTCCACTTT
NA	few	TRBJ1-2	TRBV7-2	CASSLSQEPLGYTF	TGTGCCAGCAGCTTGAGTCAGGAACCTTTAGGCTACACCTTC
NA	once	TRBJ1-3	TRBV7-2	CASSSQAHSGNTIYF	TGTGCCAGCAGCTCACAGGCGCACTCTGGAAACACCATATATTTT
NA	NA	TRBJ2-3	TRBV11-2	CASSSHTDTQYF	TGTGCCAGCAGCTCCCACACAGATACGCAGTATTTT
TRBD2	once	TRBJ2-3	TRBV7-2	CASRKGLGTDTQYF	TGTGCCAGCAGGAAGGGACTAGGCACAGATACGCAGTATTTT
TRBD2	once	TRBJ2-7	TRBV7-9	CASSPGRTSSSYEQYF	TGTGCCAGCAGCCCGGGGCGGACTAGCTCATCCTACGAGCAGTACTTC
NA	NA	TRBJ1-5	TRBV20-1	CSASRGPSNQPQHF	TGCAGTGCTAGTAGGGGTCCTAGCAATCAGCCCCAGCATTTT
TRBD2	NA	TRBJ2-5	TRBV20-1	CSASSGGAQGRETQYF	TGCAGCGCCAGTAGCGGGGGCGCACAAGGTCGGGAGACCCAGTACTTC
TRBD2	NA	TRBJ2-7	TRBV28	CASLTPGLANYEQYF	TGTGCCAGCCTAACCCCGGGACTAGCGAACTACGAGCAGTACTTC
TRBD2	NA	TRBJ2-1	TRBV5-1	CASSGGSSYNEQFF	TGCGCCAGCAGCGGCGGGAGCTCCTACAATGAGCAGTTCTTC
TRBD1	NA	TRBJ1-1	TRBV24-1	CATSDVTGTGRDTEAFF	TGTGCCACCAGTGATGTAACCGGGACAGGGAGGGACACTGAAGCTTTCTTT
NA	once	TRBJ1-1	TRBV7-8	CASSSRVRGGHPNGAEAFF	TGTGCCAGCAGCTCGAGGGTCCGGGGGGGTCACCCTAACGGGGCTGAAGCTTTCTTT
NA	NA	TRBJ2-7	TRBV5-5	CASSLLDSFYEQYF	TGTGCCAGCAGCTTGTTGGATAGCTTCTACGAGCAGTACTTC
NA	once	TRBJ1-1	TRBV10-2	CASRDSYTEAFF	TGCGCCAGCAGGGACAGTTACACTGAAGCTTTCTTT
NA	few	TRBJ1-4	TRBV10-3	CAISESGGSGEKLFF	TGTGCCATCAGTGAGTCGGGGGGATCTGGCGAAAAACTGTTTTTT
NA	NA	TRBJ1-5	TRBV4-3	CASSQDRLVRRNQPQHF	TGCGCCAGCAGCCAAGACCGACTGGTACGGCGCAATCAGCCCCAGCATTTT
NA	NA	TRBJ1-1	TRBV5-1	CASRTQNTEAFF	TGCGCCAGCAGGACACAGAACACTGAAGCTTTCTTT